The 29 T cell receptor beta chains listed next were all sequenced from one sample in a study of regulatory T cells in long-lasting Graves disease. Library construction for TCR beta used iRepertoire HTBI primers and Arm-PCR of CDR3 regions. In TCRdb, the multiplex PCR reads were re-called with MiXCR into one record per CDR3 protein. The repertoire holds 350,000 to 500,000 distinct CDR3 sequences, with about 14% as singletons. Time point in this sample: newly diagnosed GD, antithyroid drugs for less than 3 months. From PBMCs, RNA was extracted and then used to make the TCR library. A further study also used this sample, focusing on T cells in Graves' hyperthyroidism and ophthalmopathy.

The material was peripheral blood mononuclear cells (PBMCs), obtained at new diagnosis, from a patient treated with antithyroid drugs. These TCRs come from a woman aged 50 to 60 with Graves disease.

To note about this clonotype: Possible read error: a much larger clone is one base away. This chain uses TRBV6-9 with TRBJ2-7; a possible D gene is TRBD2 (6 bases). The CDR3 consists of 15 residues. Trimming removed 3 bases at V and 8 bases at J, with 20 bases between. Germline values: CDR1 MNHGY, CDR2 SVAAGI. The CDR3 DNA sequence: TGTGCCAGCAGTTACTTGGCTAGCGAGCGGAACAAGCAGTACTTC. Translated: CASSYLASERNKQYF.

There are many counts of this clonotype. The genes are TRBV18 and TRBJ2-7; 7 nucleotides agree with TRBD2. The trim removed 3 bases at V and 0 bases at J, leaving 5 bases unmatched. The CDR3 totals 15 residues. Germline V CDR1 and CDR2: KGHSH, LQKENI. The CDR3 DNA follows: TGTGCCAGCTCACCGGTGGGACTAAACTCCTACGAGCAGTACTTC. Protein sequence: CASSPVGLNSYEQYF.

The chain combines TRBV9 with TRBJ2-1, with TRBD1 matching 9 bases. The end of the DNA fits TRBJ2-5 better, so the J call may be wrong. There are 16 residues in the CDR3. CDR1 and CDR2 (germline): SGDLS, YYNGEE. This CDR3 is CASSVAVDRGQETQYF. The CDR3 DNA is TGTGCCAGCAGCGTAGCGGTGGACAGGGGCCAAGAGACCCAGTACTTC.

The J gene is TRBJ2-5, the V gene TRBV10-2; possible D gene TRBD1, 5 bases. Germline V lookup: CDR1 WSHSY, CDR2 SAAADI. The CDR3 covers 12 residues. Trimming shortened V by 4 bases and J by 6 bases, and 9 bases separated the two germline ends. For the CDR3, the DNA is TGCGCCAGCAGTGCAGGGTGGCAGACCCAGTACTTC. The encoded protein is CASSAGWQTQYF.

This clonotype was detected a few times. The genes are TRBV6-1 and TRBJ2-1, with 7 bases fitting TRBD1. This CDR3 spans 15 amino acids. V trimming: 5 bases; J trimming: 5 bases; junction bases outside the gene matches: 9. Germline V gene sequence: CDR1 MNHNS, CDR2 SASEGT. In nucleotides, the CDR3 is TGTGCCAGCAGTCGCTCCGGGGACAGCCACAATGAGCAGTTCTTC. Translation gives CASSRSGDSHNEQFF.

The table lists this clonotype with many counts. The chain uses TRBV7-9 and TRBJ2-3, with 10 bases that match TRBD2. Per germline, CDR1 SEHNR and CDR2 FQNEAQ (reference sequence). Germline trimming cut 4 bases from V and 1 base from J; bases unmatched to any gene: 2. The length of the CDR3 is 15 residues. The chain's CDR3 is CASSSSGRGTDTQYF. For the CDR3, the DNA is TGTGCCAGCAGCTCTAGCGGGAGAGGCACAGATACGCAGTATTTT.

This clonotype was observed a handful of times. The V and J genes are TRBV5-1 and TRBJ2-5, with TRBD2 matching over 11 bases. Germline V lookup: CDR1 SGHRS, CDR2 YFSETQ. The V and J ends lost 0 bases and 4 bases, in that order; junction bases with no gene match: 5. The length of the CDR3 is 16 residues. DNA of the CDR3: TGCGCCAGCAGCTTGGGCCATCTAGCGGGAGGAGAGACCCAGTACTTC. Protein: CASSLGHLAGGETQYF.

This clonotype was recorded many times. This chain uses TRBV5-1 with TRBJ2-1; D may be TRBD1 (7 bases). This CDR3 has 14 residues. The germline gives CDR1 SGHRS, CDR2 YFSETQ. Between the trimmed V and J ends, which lost 5 bases and 3 bases, there was a span of 12 bases. The CDR3 sequence: CASRRDSLYNEQFF. In DNA form, the CDR3 reads TGCGCCAGCAGGCGGGACAGCCTCTACAATGAGCAGTTCTTC.

The table lists this clonotype with a few counts. Given a much more abundant clone one base away, this may be a read error. This chain connects TRBV5-1 to TRBJ2-7, with D unclear. The germline V gene encodes CDR1 SGHRS and CDR2 YFSETQ. The CDR3 length is 13 residues. The CDR3 nucleotides are TGCGCCAGCAGCTACGGGCAGACCTACGAGCAGCACTTC. Translated: CASSYGQTYEQHF. Variable domain in full (rest from reference TRBV5-1 and TRBJ2-7): KAGVTQTPRYLIKTRGQQVTLSCSPISGHRSVSWYQQTPGQGLQFLFEYFSETQRNKGNFPGRFSGRQFSNSRSEMNVSTLELGDSALYLCASSYGQTYEQHFGPGTRLTVT.

The table lists this clonotype with a few counts. This chain joins TRBV7-9 and TRBJ2-3, with 7 bases lining up with TRBD2. The CDR3 runs to 16 residues. Per germline, CDR1 SEHNR and CDR2 FQNEAQ (reference sequence). The ends lost 1 base at V and 2 bases at J; junction bases unmatched: 6. CDR3 in amino acids: CASSLVAGEYTDTQYF. Written as DNA, the CDR3 is TGTGCCAGCAGCTTAGTCGCGGGAGAATACACAGATACGCAGTATTTT.

V and J are TRBV14 and TRBJ1-1, with D tentatively TRBD1 (6 bases). This CDR3 is 16 amino acids long. Germline V gives CDR1 SGHDN, CDR2 FVKESK. The germline V and J ends were trimmed by 0 bases and 4 bases, with 15 bases remaining between them. This CDR3 is CASSQEVWGARTEAFF. The CDR3 nucleotides read TGTGCCAGCAGCCAAGAAGTCTGGGGGGCGCGCACTGAAGCTTTCTTT.

The chain joins TRBV6-5 to TRBJ1-1, with 9 bases lining up with TRBD1. The CDR3 loop spans 14 amino acids. The V gene's germline CDR1 is MNHEY and CDR2 SVGAGI. The ends lost 0 bases at V and 5 bases at J; junction bases unmatched: 1. CDR3 loop: CASSYSGTGTEAFF. In DNA, the CDR3 is TGTGCCAGCAGTTACTCGGGGACAGGGACTGAAGCTTTCTTT.

There are many counts of this clonotype. The rearrangement joins TRBV12-3 or TRBV12-4 to TRBJ2-3; D is possibly TRBD1 or TRBD2 (5 bases each). The CDR3 consists of 15 residues. V was cut by 3 bases and J by 6 bases, with 16 bases left in between. CDR3 in amino acids: CASSFTGGGADTQYF. CDR3 coding DNA: TGTGCCAGCAGTTTCACAGGAGGAGGAGCGGATACGCAGTATTTT.

This clonotype was seen at least ten times. The chain uses TRBV28 and TRBJ2-3; 7 positions match TRBD1. With V trimmed by 6 bases and J by 3 bases, 9 bases remained unmatched. The CDR3 has 15 amino acids. CDR1 and CDR2 from the germline V gene are MDHEN and SYDVKM. The CDR3 nucleotides are TGTGCCAGCAGCTCAATAGGGGGCAGGACAGATACGCAGTATTTT. Translating it yields CASSSIGGRTDTQYF. Variable domain in full (rest from reference TRBV28 and TRBJ2-3): DVKVTQSSRYLVKRTGEKVFLECVQDMDHENMFWYRQDPGLGLRLIYFSYDVKMKEKGDIPEGYSVSREKKERFSLILESASTNQTSMYLCASSSIGGRTDTQYFGPGTRLTVL.

This clonotype was recorded at least ten times. V usage is TRBV27 and J usage is TRBJ2-5, with D possibly called TRBD1 or TRBD2 (5 bases each). Germline V lookup: CDR1 MNHEY, CDR2 SMNVEV (reference sequence). The germline V and J ends were trimmed by 2 bases and 5 bases, with 9 bases remaining between them. The CDR3 runs 13 residues. The CDR3 DNA sequence: TGTGCCAGCAGTTTAGTGGGGACGGAGACCCAGTACTTC. Its protein is CASSLVGTETQYF.

This clonotype has at least ten counts. The rearrangement uses TRBV28 and TRBJ2-1; 10 bases match TRBD1. The CDR3 length is 16 residues. J was trimmed by 7 bases and V by 3 bases; bases with no gene match: 9. The germline V gene encodes CDR1 MDHEN and CDR2 SYDVKM. The CDR3 here is CASSFRAGQGMNEQFF. The CDR3 DNA reads TGTGCCAGCAGTTTCAGGGCGGGACAGGGGATGAATGAGCAGTTCTTC.

This clonotype was recorded at least ten times. J is TRBJ2-1 and V is TRBV5-1; D may correspond to TRBD1 or TRBD2 (5 bases each). The CDR3 extends over 14 amino acids. The germline V gene encodes CDR1 SGHRS and CDR2 YFSETQ. V was clipped by 4 bases and J by 2 bases, with 10 bases between them. CDR3 region: CASSATGPYNEQFF. For the CDR3, the DNA is TGCGCCAGCAGCGCGACGGGACCCTACAATGAGCAGTTCTTC.

The sample holds a few counts of this clonotype. In nucleotides, the CDR3 is TGTGCCAGCAGCCAAGTTGATTCACCCCTCCACTTT. Protein: CASSQVDSPLHF. This chain joins TRBV14 and TRBJ1-6; D gene uncertain. Germline lookup yields CDR1 SGHDN and CDR2 FVKESK. The CDR3 spans 12 residues. The V and J ends lost 1 base and 8 bases respectively, with 3 bases between them.

At least ten counts were recorded for this clonotype. The chain carries TRBV7-9 and TRBJ2-1, with a possible D match to TRBD2 (6 bases). Trimming stripped 1 base from V and 9 bases from J, with 16 bases between. This CDR3 is 15 amino acids long. Germline loops: CDR1 SEHNR, CDR2 FQNEAQ (reference sequence). For the CDR3, the DNA is TGTGCCAGCAGCTTAGGACTAGACTTTAGGGTTGAGCAGTTCTTC. This gives the protein CASSLGLDFRVEQFF.

Concerning this clonotype itself: This CDR3 is missing its conserved last phenylalanine or tryptophan, likely due to a read error. V and J are TRBV13 and TRBJ2-1; D ambiguous. CDR1 and CDR2 (germline): PRHDT, FYEKMQ (reference sequence). V was clipped by 6 bases and J by 0 bases, with 9 bases between them. The CDR3 extends over 14 amino acids. Written as DNA, the CDR3 is TGTGCCAGCAGTCCATTTCACTCCTACAATGAGCAGTTCTCC. This sequence encodes CASSPFHSYNEQFS.

The chain employs TRBV5-1 and TRBJ2-5, with 8 bases identical to TRBD2. The CDR3 runs to 15 residues. CDR1 and CDR2 from the germline V gene are SGHRS and YFSETQ. The junction had 6 bases not matched to a gene; V was cut back by 1 base and J by 4 bases. CDR3 coding DNA: TGCGCCAGCAGCTTGACTAGCGGAGAGGGAGAGACCCAGTACTTC. Protein sequence: CASSLTSGEGETQYF.

This clonotype showed up just a few times. The chain has TRBV4-1 and TRBJ2-4, with D unclear. The germline V gene encodes CDR1 MGHRA and CDR2 YSYEKL. Trimming removed 3 bases from V and 0 bases from J, with 9 bases in between. CDR3 size: 15 residues. The CDR3 region is CASSQLGLAKNIQYF. The CDR3, as DNA: TGCGCCAGCAGCCAGCTCGGCCTAGCCAAAAACATTCAGTACTTC.

There are many counts of this clonotype. The CDR3 region is CASSLVTTTDTQYF. CDR3 coding DNA: TGTGCCAGCAGTCTAGTCACGACCACAGATACGCAGTATTTT. The rearrangement links TRBV12-3 or TRBV12-4 to TRBJ2-3; D is uncertain. The CDR3 is made up of 14 amino acids. V lost 5 bases to trimming and J lost 2 bases, with 11 bases between them.

The table lists this clonotype with a few counts. This chain joins TRBV9 and TRBJ2-6; D unresolved. V shed 3 bases and J shed 4 bases, with 5 bases lying between them. The CDR3 spans 13 residues. Germline V CDR1 and CDR2: SGDLS, YYNGEE. The CDR3 coding sequence is TGTGCCAGCAGCGCCCTGGGGGCCAACGTCCTGACTTTC. Residues: CASSALGANVLTF.

This clonotype was recorded once. The rearrangement links TRBV7-3 to TRBJ2-1, with D possibly TRBD2 on 5 matching bases. In germline, CDR1 is SGHTA, CDR2 FQGTGA. The CDR3 has 15 amino acids. V gave up 5 bases and J gave up 4 bases, with 15 bases separating them. In DNA, the CDR3 is TGTGCCAGCAGCCAGGACTGGACCGAATACAATGAGCAGTTCTTC. Translating gives CASSQDWTEYNEQFF. Combining the CDR3 with reference TRBV7-3 and TRBJ2-1 gives the whole variable domain GAGVSQTPSNKVTEKGKYVELRCDPISGHTALYWYRQSLGQGPEFLIYFQGTGAADDSGLPNDRFFAVRPEGSVSTLKIQRTERGDSAVYLCASSQDWTEYNEQFFGPGTRLTVL.

On this clonotype: Only one base separates this from a far larger clonotype, so it likely reflects a read error. J is TRBJ2-7 and V is TRBV28; D not resolved. The J call may be mistaken, given a closer DNA end match to TRBJ2-5. Germline V gene data show CDR1 as MDHEN and CDR2 as SYDVKM. The CDR3 covers 16 residues. The CDR3 region is CTSSSAPNPSQETQYF. In DNA form, the CDR3 reads TGTACCAGCAGTTCAGCCCCCAATCCTAGCCAAGAGACCCAGTACTTC.

This clonotype was detected ten times or more. V usage is TRBV28 and J usage is TRBJ2-1, with TRBD1 matching 8 bases. The CDR3 covers 16 residues. V dropped 4 bases and J dropped 5; count of bases not matched to a gene: 10. Germline values: CDR1 MDHEN, CDR2 SYDVKM. The CDR3 spells CASSSIGQGADNEQFF. The CDR3 DNA sequence: TGTGCCAGCAGTTCAATCGGGCAGGGGGCGGACAATGAGCAGTTCTTC. Together with reference TRBV28 and TRBJ2-1, the CDR3 gives the full variable domain: DVKVTQSSRYLVKRTGEKVFLECVQDMDHENMFWYRQDPGLGLRLIYFSYDVKMKEKGDIPEGYSVSREKKERFSLILESASTNQTSMYLCASSSIGQGADNEQFFGPGTRLTVL.

At least ten counts were recorded for this clonotype. CDR3 nucleotides: TGCGCCAGCAGGGCTAGCGGGAGGGCCCAGAATGAGCAGTTCTTC. Protein: CASRASGRAQNEQFF. The chain links TRBV5-1 to TRBJ2-1; 12 bases fit TRBD2. The V gene end was trimmed by 5 bases and the J gene end by 7 bases; junction bases not matched to a gene: 7. This CDR3 is 15 amino acids long. Germline lookup yields CDR1 SGHRS and CDR2 YFSETQ.

CDR3 amino acids: CASSASGRDTDTQYF. The CDR3 region has the DNA TGTGCCAGCAGTGCTAGCGGGAGGGATACAGATACGCAGTATTTT. The chain links TRBV2 to TRBJ2-3; TRBD2 matches 12 bases. Losses at the gene ends were 4 bases for V and 3 bases for J; bases not matched to a gene: 2. The germline CDR1 and CDR2 sequences are SNHLY and FYNNEI. This CDR3 has 15 residues.